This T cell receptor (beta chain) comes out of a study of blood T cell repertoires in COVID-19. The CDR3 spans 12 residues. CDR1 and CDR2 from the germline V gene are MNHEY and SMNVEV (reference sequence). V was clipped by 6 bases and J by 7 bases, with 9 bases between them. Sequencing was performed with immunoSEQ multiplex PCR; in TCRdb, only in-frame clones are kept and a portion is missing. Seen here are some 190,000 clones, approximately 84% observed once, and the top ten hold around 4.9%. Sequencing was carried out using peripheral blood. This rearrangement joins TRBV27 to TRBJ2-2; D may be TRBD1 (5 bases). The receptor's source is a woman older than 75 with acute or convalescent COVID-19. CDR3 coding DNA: TGTGCCAGCAGCAGGGTGAGCGGGGAGCTGTTTTTT. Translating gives CASSRVSGELFF.